This is a list of T cell receptor beta chains from one sample in a study of PD-L1 blockade in urothelial cancer. TCRdb keeps only in-frame clones here, not all; method: immunoSEQ multiplex PCR. The sample includes around 41,000 clones, about four fifths of them seen just once. The sample here was PBMCs, taken around atezolizumab (anti-PD-L1) treatment. The receptors were sampled from a man aged 55 to 70 with urothelial cancer. CDR3s include the opening cysteine and the closing phenylalanine or tryptophan. The order of the fields is V gene, J gene, CDR3 length, D gene, clone size, CDR3 DNA, CDR3 protein. A D gene is named only where the DNA matches it firmly. Clone size appears in some rows only: once, few, many, or a class for an expanded clone.

v_call: TRBV29-1; j_call: TRBJ2-3; cdr3_length: 12; d_call: .; clone_size: .; cdr3_nt: TGCAGCGCCTCAGGGGTTCCAGATACGCAGTATTTT; cdr3_aa: CSASGVPDTQYF
v_call: TRBV21-1; j_call: TRBJ1-2; cdr3_length: 15; d_call: .; clone_size: .; cdr3_nt: TGTGCCAGCAGCCCCCGGGCGGCAGGGCGGCCTGGCTACACCTTC; cdr3_aa: CASSPRAAGRPGYTF
v_call: TRBV15; j_call: TRBJ1-2; cdr3_length: 12; d_call: .; clone_size: .; cdr3_nt: TGTGCCACCAGCAGCGACAGATATGGCTACACCTTC; cdr3_aa: CATSSDRYGYTF
v_call: TRBV28; j_call: TRBJ2-7; cdr3_length: 14; d_call: TRBD1; clone_size: .; cdr3_nt: TGTGCCAGCAGTTTCGATGACAGGGGCTACGAGCAGTACTTC; cdr3_aa: CASSFDDRGYEQYF
v_call: TRBV5-4; j_call: TRBJ2-5; cdr3_length: 15; d_call: .; clone_size: once; cdr3_nt: TGTGCCAGCAGCTTGGCTGGCAGGGAGGAAGAGACCCAGTACTTC; cdr3_aa: CASSLAGREEETQYF
v_call: TRBV28; j_call: TRBJ2-1; cdr3_length: 14; d_call: .; clone_size: .; cdr3_nt: TGTGCCAGCAGTTTACGGCAGGGCATGGGTGAGCAGTTCTTC; cdr3_aa: CASSLRQGMGEQFF
v_call: TRBV6-1; j_call: TRBJ2-1; cdr3_length: 18; d_call: TRBD2; clone_size: .; cdr3_nt: TGTGCCAGCAGTGAGGGGGGAGGGTTACCGTCTGGATACAATGAGCAGTTCTTC; cdr3_aa: CASSEGGGLPSGYNEQFF
v_call: TRBV7-9; j_call: TRBJ1-1; cdr3_length: 14; d_call: .; clone_size: .; cdr3_nt: TGTGCCAGTGCGGAGGGCGGGTATCACACTGAAGCTTTCTTT; cdr3_aa: CASAEGGYHTEAFF
v_call: TRBV5-1; j_call: TRBJ2-3; cdr3_length: 16; d_call: TRBD2; clone_size: .; cdr3_nt: TGCGCCAGCAGCTTGGCCGGCGGGGGGGCTGGAGATACGCAGTATTTT; cdr3_aa: CASSLAGGGAGDTQYF
v_call: TRBV7-7; j_call: TRBJ2-5; cdr3_length: 16; d_call: TRBD1; clone_size: .; cdr3_nt: TGTGCTAGCAGCCGTGGACAGGGGCGTATCCAAGAGACCCAGTACTTC; cdr3_aa: CASSRGQGRIQETQYF
v_call: TRBV6-1; j_call: TRBJ1-2; cdr3_length: 16; d_call: .; clone_size: .; cdr3_nt: TGTGCCAGCAGTGATATCCTAGGGGAAGCTAACTATGGCTACACCTTC; cdr3_aa: CASSDILGEANYGYTF
v_call: TRBV15; j_call: TRBJ2-3; cdr3_length: 14; d_call: .; clone_size: .; cdr3_nt: TGTGCCACCAGCAGGCGACAGTCCACAGATACGCAGTATTTT; cdr3_aa: CATSRRQSTDTQYF
v_call: TRBV7-9; j_call: TRBJ1-3; cdr3_length: 14; d_call: .; clone_size: once; cdr3_nt: TGTGCCAGCAGCTTAGCGCTAACTGGAAACACCATATATTTT; cdr3_aa: CASSLALTGNTIYF
v_call: TRBV7-9; j_call: TRBJ1-2; cdr3_length: 18; d_call: .; clone_size: .; cdr3_nt: TGTGCCAGCAGCCCAGACCCCGGCCGGGGGGTCGGATCTGAGGGCTACACCTTC; cdr3_aa: CASSPDPGRGVGSEGYTF
v_call: TRBV19; j_call: TRBJ2-2; cdr3_length: 13; d_call: TRBD1; clone_size: .; cdr3_nt: TGTGCCAGTAGTCAACAGGGGGGCGGGGAGCTGTTTTTT; cdr3_aa: CASSQQGGGELFF
v_call: TRBV12-2; j_call: TRBJ1-5; cdr3_length: 15; d_call: .; clone_size: .; cdr3_nt: TGTGCAAGTCGCTTAGTCGGCAGGGACAATCAGCCCCAGCATTTT; cdr3_aa: CASRLVGRDNQPQHF
v_call: TRBV30; j_call: TRBJ2-3; cdr3_length: 13; d_call: .; clone_size: .; cdr3_nt: TGTGCCTGGAGTGGACAGAGCACAGATACGCAGTATTTT; cdr3_aa: CAWSGQSTDTQYF
v_call: TRBV7-9; j_call: TRBJ2-3; cdr3_length: 15; d_call: .; clone_size: .; cdr3_nt: TGTGCCAGCAGCTTATTCGGGACTGCGGGGGATACGCAGTATTTT; cdr3_aa: CASSLFGTAGDTQYF
v_call: TRBV15; j_call: TRBJ1-2; cdr3_length: 14; d_call: .; clone_size: .; cdr3_nt: TGTGCCACCAGCAGAGTCAGGCACTACTATGGCTACACCTTC; cdr3_aa: CATSRVRHYYGYTF
v_call: TRBV11-1; j_call: TRBJ2-2; cdr3_length: 16; d_call: TRBD1; clone_size: .; cdr3_nt: TGTGCCAGCAGCTTAGTTACAGGGGCGAACACCGGGGAGCTGTTTTTT; cdr3_aa: CASSLVTGANTGELFF
v_call: TRBV5-1; j_call: TRBJ1-1; cdr3_length: 16; d_call: .; clone_size: .; cdr3_nt: TGCGCCAGCAGCTCCGGGCGGGGGCCCTCGGACACTGAAGCTTTCTTT; cdr3_aa: CASSSGRGPSDTEAFF
v_call: TRBV6-6; j_call: TRBJ2-2; cdr3_length: 15; d_call: .; clone_size: .; cdr3_nt: TGTGCCAGCAGTTTAGGCGCAGGGAACACCGGGGAGCTGTTTTTT; cdr3_aa: CASSLGAGNTGELFF
v_call: TRBV5-6; j_call: TRBJ2-2; cdr3_length: 13; d_call: .; clone_size: .; cdr3_nt: TGTGCCAGCAGCTTGCTCGCGTCCGGGGAGCTGTTTTTT; cdr3_aa: CASSLLASGELFF
v_call: TRBV5-6; j_call: TRBJ2-1; cdr3_length: 16; d_call: TRBD2; clone_size: .; cdr3_nt: TGTGCCAGCAGCTGGGGACTAGTTCTTTCCACCAATGAGCAGTTCTTC; cdr3_aa: CASSWGLVLSTNEQFF
v_call: TRBV19; j_call: TRBJ1-6; cdr3_length: 15; d_call: .; clone_size: few; cdr3_nt: TGTGCCAGTAGTGTTCGGGACTCTCGTGACTCACCCCTCCACTTT; cdr3_aa: CASSVRDSRDSPLHF
v_call: TRBV14; j_call: TRBJ2-2; cdr3_length: 15; d_call: TRBD1; clone_size: .; cdr3_nt: TGTGCCAGCAGCCCTGAGACAGGGTGGACCGGGGAGCTGTTTTTT; cdr3_aa: CASSPETGWTGELFF
v_call: TRBV28; j_call: TRBJ1-5; cdr3_length: 19; d_call: TRBD1; clone_size: .; cdr3_nt: TGTGCCAGCAGTTTGGACAGGGGATCTTCTTCCAATACCGGTCAGCCCCAGCATTTT; cdr3_aa: CASSLDRGSSSNTGQPQHF
v_call: TRBV6-6; j_call: TRBJ1-2; cdr3_length: 15; d_call: .; clone_size: once; cdr3_nt: TGTGCCAGCAGCCTCTTGCCCGAGGGTAGCTATGGCTACACCTTC; cdr3_aa: CASSLLPEGSYGYTF
v_call: TRBV11-1; j_call: TRBJ2-2; cdr3_length: 15; d_call: .; clone_size: few; cdr3_nt: TGTGCCAGCAGCTCTTACGTTCTCAGCACCGGGGAGCTGTTTTTT; cdr3_aa: CASSSYVLSTGELFF